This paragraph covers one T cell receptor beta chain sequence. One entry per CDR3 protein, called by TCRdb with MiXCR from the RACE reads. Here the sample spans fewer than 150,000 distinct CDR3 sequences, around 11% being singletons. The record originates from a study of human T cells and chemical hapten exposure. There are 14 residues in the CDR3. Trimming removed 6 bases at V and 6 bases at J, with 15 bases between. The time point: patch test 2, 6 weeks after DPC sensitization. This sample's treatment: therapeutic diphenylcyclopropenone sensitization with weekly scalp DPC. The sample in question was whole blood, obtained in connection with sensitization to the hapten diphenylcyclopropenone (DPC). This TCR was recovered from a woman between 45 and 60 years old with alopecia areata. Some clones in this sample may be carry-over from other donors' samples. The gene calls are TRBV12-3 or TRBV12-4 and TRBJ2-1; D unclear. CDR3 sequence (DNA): TGTGCCAGCAGCAAATCAAGCCCCGGCAATGAGCAGTTCTTC. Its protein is CASSKSSPGNEQFF.